These T cell receptor beta chains were read from a single sample in a study of beta chain features in type 1 diabetes. Only in-frame clones appear in the TCRdb table, and some are missing; sequencing was by immunoSEQ multiplex PCR. The table has 810,000 or so clones, about 17% seen once. The material sequenced was naive CD4+ T cells from blood. These receptors all come from a woman between 18 and 29 years old in good health. The CDR3 runs from the conserved cysteine through the conserved F or W. D genes are given only for firm matches. Expanded clones get a size class; other rows say once, few or many, or leave the size out.

j_call v_call d_call clone_size cdr3_aa cdr3_nt
TRBJ2-7 TRBV7-2 TRBD1 few CASSFDRGQSYEQYF TGTGCCAGCAGCTTCGACAGGGGGCAATCCTACGAGCAGTACTTC
TRBJ2-6 TRBV5-6 - few CASSHPWTAGANVLTF TGTGCCAGCAGCCACCCCTGGACAGCCGGGGCCAACGTCCTGACTTTC
TRBJ2-7 TRBV7-2 - few CASSRSLYEQYF TGTGCCAGCAGCCGCAGTTTATACGAGCAGTACTTC
TRBJ1-2 TRBV7-9 - few CASSTGDYGYTF TGTGCCAGCAGCACGGGGGACTATGGCTACACCTTC
TRBJ2-2 TRBV19 - few CASLRGTVSTGELFF TGTGCCAGTCTTAGGGGGACCGTATCCACCGGGGAGCTGTTTTTT
TRBJ2-1 TRBV5-1 TRBD2 - CASRPWTSGRARVSYNEQFF TGCGCCAGCCGACCCTGGACTAGCGGGAGGGCCAGGGTCTCCTACAATGAGCAGTTCTTC
TRBJ2-5 TRBV10-3 - few CAISHEIDQETQYF TGTGCCATCAGTCACGAAATAGACCAAGAGACCCAGTACTTC
TRBJ2-1 TRBV28 TRBD1 few CASTTFRGTGDFYNEQFF TGTGCCAGCACCACTTTTCGCGGGACAGGGGACTTTTACAATGAGCAGTTCTTC
TRBJ2-1 TRBV5-4 TRBD2 few CASSPGLAGDHEQFF TGTGCCAGCAGCCCGGGACTAGCGGGAGATCATGAGCAGTTCTTC
TRBJ2-2 TRBV18 - - CASSPGASNTGELFF TGTGCCAGCTCACCAGGGGCCTCGAACACCGGGGAGCTGTTTTTT
TRBJ2-7 TRBV27 TRBD1 few CASSTYRGQGVREQYF TGTGCCAGCAGTACTTATAGGGGACAGGGGGTAAGGGAGCAGTACTTC
TRBJ2-7 TRBV6-1 TRBD2 - CASSGSGGMNPYEQYF TGTGCCAGCAGTGGATCGGGGGGGATGAACCCCTACGAGCAGTACTTC
TRBJ2-7 TRBV7-2 - - CASSLNRDYEQYF TGTGCCAGCAGCTTGAACAGGGACTACGAGCAGTACTTC
TRBJ1-1 TRBV18 TRBD1 few CASSPQDRVVAEAFF TGTGCCAGCTCACCGCAAGACAGGGTAGTCGCTGAAGCTTTCTTT
TRBJ2-3 TRBV11-2 - few CASSLRDSRGGTDTQYF TGTGCCAGCAGCTTAAGAGATTCCAGGGGTGGCACAGATACGCAGTATTTT
TRBJ2-2 TRBV28 TRBD2 - CASYSGSGTGELFF TGTGCCAGCTATAGCGGGAGTGGGACCGGGGAGCTGTTTTTT
TRBJ2-7 TRBV6-5 TRBD2 - CASFSGTSDTYEQYF TGTGCCAGCTTTTCCGGGACTAGCGATACCTACGAGCAGTACTTC
TRBJ2-5 TRBV4-2 - - CASSPLGTAGSQETQYF TGTGCCAGCAGCCCCCTAGGGACGGCGGGATCCCAAGAGACCCAGTACTTC
TRBJ2-1 TRBV25-1 TRBD2 few CASRVAGGDEQFF TGTGCCAGCCGGGTAGCGGGAGGAGATGAGCAGTTCTTC
TRBJ2-1 TRBV4-1 - few CASSQPRDRYNEQFF TGCGCCAGCAGCCAACCCCGGGACCGTTACAATGAGCAGTTCTTC
TRBJ1-1 TRBV7-3 TRBD1 few CASSSGQGSRWTEAFF TGTGCCAGCAGCTCGGGACAGGGAAGTCGGTGGACTGAAGCTTTCTTT
TRBJ2-7 TRBV19 - few CASSMHREAEQYF TGTGCCAGTAGTATGCACAGGGAAGCCGAGCAGTACTTC
TRBJ1-2 TRBV7-2 - - CASSLGQFYGYTF TGTGCCAGCAGCTTAGGGCAGTTTTATGGCTACACCTTC
TRBJ2-3 TRBV5-4 - few CASSLDPIVPTQYF TGTGCCAGCAGCTTGGACCCCATTGTTCCTACGCAGTATTTT
TRBJ1-5 TRBV10-2 - few CASSEDGNQPQHF TGCGCCAGCAGTGAGGACGGCAATCAGCCCCAGCATTTT
TRBJ2-2 TRBV29-1 TRBD2 - CSGGSRAGELFF TGCAGCGGCGGGAGTAGGGCAGGGGAGCTGTTTTTT
TRBJ2-3 TRBV28 - few CASTFSPGGSTDTQYF TGTGCCAGCACCTTCTCCCCAGGGGGGAGCACAGATACGCAGTATTTT
TRBJ2-5 TRBV27 - - CASNPTDSRETQYF TGTGCCAGCAACCCTACGGACAGTCGGGAGACCCAGTACTTC
TRBJ2-1 TRBV6-5 TRBD2 - CASSRARGSINEQFF TGTGCCAGCAGTAGGGCGCGGGGGAGCATCAATGAGCAGTTCTTC
TRBJ1-5 TRBV11-3 - few CASSKSAGDPNQPQHF TGTGCCAGCAGCAAATCTGCCGGGGACCCTAATCAGCCCCAGCATTTT
TRBJ2-7 TRBV11-2 - - CASSSVTRNEQYF TGTGCCAGCAGCTCGGTAACTAGGAACGAGCAGTACTTC
TRBJ2-1 TRBV7-2 - few CASSLPGGLRESSYNEQFF TGTGCCAGCAGCTTACCGGGGGGCTTGCGGGAGAGCTCCTACAATGAGCAGTTCTTC
TRBJ2-7 TRBV2 TRBD1 - CASRGTGSGGPMAYEQYF TGTGCCAGCAGGGGGACAGGGAGCGGCGGCCCTATGGCCTACGAGCAGTACTTC
TRBJ2-1 TRBV7-9 TRBD2 few CASSVLAGESYNEQFF TGTGCCAGCAGCGTACTAGCGGGGGAATCCTACAATGAGCAGTTCTTC
TRBJ1-1 TRBV7-2 TRBD1 - CASSPWTGLMAEAFF TGTGCCAGCAGCCCCTGGACAGGGCTGATGGCTGAAGCTTTCTTT